The entry that follows covers one T cell receptor beta chain sequence. No cognate antigen has been identified for it. Base quality data are lacking; no much larger clone is found one base away. This specimen belongs to a study (dated by TCRdb to 2016 to 2017). Library construction relied on RT-PCR. Sequencing was carried out with an Illumina MiSeq. TCRdb trimmed public reads at Q25 via fastp, called clones via MiXCR and kept in-frame beta chains. Rows with a matching CDR3 protein are joined into one entry that keeps the most common DNA and genes. This sample comprises almost 700,000 distinct CDR3 sequences, 12% to 15% of them detected only once. The ten largest clones capture 3.6% of the sample. This TCR was sampled from a female donor in good health, serving as a healthy control. The sequenced sample consisted of memory CD4+ T cells from blood.

The nucleotide sequence is given as TGTGCCAGCAGCTTAGTGGGGTCGCTGACCGGGGAGCTGTTTTTT. This is translated as CASSLVGSLTGELFF. The V and J segments used are TRBV7-2 and TRBJ2-2; the D gene cannot be resolved reliably. V and J are truncated by 1 base and 5 bases respectively, leaving an intervening sequence of 11 bases. Counted from cysteine to phenylalanine, this CDR3 has 15 amino acids. Kept here is only the CDR3 DNA, which spans 45 bases and is read in frame from base 1. For CDR1 and CDR2, the germline V gene lists SGHTA and FQGNSA.